The TCR beta chain under discussion was sequenced for a study of T cell clonality in common variable immunodeficiency (dated by TCRdb to the mid-2010s). The paper as a whole reports these results and caveats: TCRbeta clonality was higher in CVID subjects than in healthy controls (t-test p = 0.018), and the increase was most characteristic of about a third of subjects. Healthy controls shared more TCRbeta clones with each other than CVID subjects shared among themselves (p < 0.0001). Patient heterogeneity within the CVID cohort put limits on correlating repertoire features with clinical complications. The authors noted that sequencing repertoires of T cell subpopulations would be needed to clarify what caused the increased clonality in CVID. Even though DNA input was the same, control samples had an average of about 80,000 unique sequences each, compared with some 32,000 in CVID samples. CVID TCRbeta sequences reportedly showed fewer deletions and N-nucleotide insertions and lacked highly modified clones with 13 or more V deletions.

Equivalent amounts of genomic DNA from CVID and control samples were used as sequencing input. For every sample, a 60 bp segment covering the rearranged TCRbeta CDR3 region was amplified and then sequenced. The immunoSEQ assay, a bias-corrected multiplex PCR combined with high-throughput sequencing, was used to amplify TCRbeta. From the authors' description of their analysis: Every unique nucleotide sequence was considered a clone and was annotated with V, D and J genes, copy number and frequency. Sequences were labeled productive if in frame, and non-productive if out of frame or containing stop codons. Clonality was calculated from Shannon's entropy as previously described. Mean CDR3 Kyte-Doolittle hydropathy was derived from the predicted amino acid sequences of productive clones. The R hclust function was used to hierarchically cluster scaled V gene usage with Manhattan distance and complete linkage. To assess clone sharing by CDR3 amino acid sequence, 12 repertoires per group were resampled over 100 rounds. Repertoires were searched for 65 to 75 published EBV-specific and 200 to 300 published CMV-specific TCRbeta sequences. After two CVID samples that produced fewer than 10,000 sequences were dropped from the analysis, some 40 CVID repertoires remained. This immuneACCESS table, as held by TCRdb, lists in-frame sequences with V and J called but not all clones. Of the missing ones, under half trace to an unresolved V gene in checked studies; the others have no known cause. V and J calls and clone size are given by that table; D and trimming were obtained from the DNA. Across this sample, approximately 34,000 clones were tabulated and none appeared just once. The top ten clonotypes cover 0.8% to 1% of the sample.

This clone was counted ten times or more. It has no known antigen specificity. The observed sequence ends 3 residues before the CDR3 terminus, with the missing tail filled in from the germline J gene. Taken from cysteine to phenylalanine, the CDR3 has 15 residues. Sequencing covers 36 bases of the CDR3, shown here with the frame starting at base 1. V and J are truncated by 0 bases and 1 base respectively, leaving an intervening sequence of 8 bases. CDR1 and CDR2 were assigned from the germline V gene as SGDLS and YYNGEE. Both CVID patients and healthy controls were predominantly of Caucasian heritage. From each donor, 5 to 8 ml of heparinized peripheral whole blood was collected. TCRbeta CDR3 repertoires were sequenced from genomic DNA of adults with common variable immune deficiency (CVID) and healthy adult controls. The control group was made up of some 22 healthy adult volunteers (about ten male and roughly twelve female) whose ages ranged from roughly 23 to 70 years, with a mean age of approximately 37. Diluted blood was subjected to density centrifugation over Hypaque 1077 or Ficoll-Paque for isolation of peripheral blood mononuclear cells. Genomic DNA was obtained from unsorted mononuclear cells using either Qiagen column purification or a centrifugation-based method.

The TCR originated in a person aged 18-70 years in good health. Sequences were obtained from peripheral blood mononuclear cells. In this chain, TRBV9 is recombined with TRBJ2-1, with no D gene named confidently. The CDR3 here reads CASSVAGQSYNEQFF. CDR3 bases read: TGTGCCAGCAGCGTAGCAGGTCAGTCCTACAATGAG.